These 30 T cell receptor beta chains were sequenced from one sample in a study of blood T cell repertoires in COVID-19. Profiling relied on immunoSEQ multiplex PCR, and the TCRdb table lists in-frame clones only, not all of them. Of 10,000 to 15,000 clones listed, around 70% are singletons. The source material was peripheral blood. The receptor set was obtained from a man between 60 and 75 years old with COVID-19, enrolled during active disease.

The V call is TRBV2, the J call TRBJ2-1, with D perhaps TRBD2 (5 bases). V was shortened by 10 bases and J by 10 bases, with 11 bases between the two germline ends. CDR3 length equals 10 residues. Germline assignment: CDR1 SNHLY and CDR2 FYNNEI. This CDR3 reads CANLASEQFF. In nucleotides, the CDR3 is TGTGCCAACCTAGCATCCGAGCAGTTCTTC.

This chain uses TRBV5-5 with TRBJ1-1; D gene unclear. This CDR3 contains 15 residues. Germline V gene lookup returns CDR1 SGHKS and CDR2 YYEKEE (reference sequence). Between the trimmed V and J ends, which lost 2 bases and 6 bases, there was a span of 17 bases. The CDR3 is CASSLKVAVLAEAFF. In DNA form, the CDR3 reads TGTGCCAGCAGCTTAAAAGTGGCCGTTTTGGCTGAAGCTTTCTTT.

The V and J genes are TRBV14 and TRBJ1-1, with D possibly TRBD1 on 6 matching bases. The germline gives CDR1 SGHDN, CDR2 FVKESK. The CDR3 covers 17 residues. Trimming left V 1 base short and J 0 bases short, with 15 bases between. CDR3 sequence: CASSQVHSGHLNTEAFF. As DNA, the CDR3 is TGTGCCAGCAGCCAAGTTCACTCGGGACACCTGAACACTGAAGCTTTCTTT.

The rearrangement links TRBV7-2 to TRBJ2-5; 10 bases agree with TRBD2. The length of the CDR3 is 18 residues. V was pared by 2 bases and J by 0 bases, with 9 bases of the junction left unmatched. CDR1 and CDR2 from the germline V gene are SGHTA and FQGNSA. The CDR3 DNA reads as TGTGCCAGCAGCTTACGCGGGGGGACTAGCGCCTACCAAGAGACCCAGTACTTC. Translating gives CASSLRGGTSAYQETQYF.

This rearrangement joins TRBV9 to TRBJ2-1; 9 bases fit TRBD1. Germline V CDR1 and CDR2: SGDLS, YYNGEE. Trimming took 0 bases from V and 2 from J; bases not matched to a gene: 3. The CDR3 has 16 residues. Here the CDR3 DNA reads TGTGCCAGCAGCGTAGCGGACAGGGGTACCTACAATGAGCAGTTCTTC. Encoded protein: CASSVADRGTYNEQFF.

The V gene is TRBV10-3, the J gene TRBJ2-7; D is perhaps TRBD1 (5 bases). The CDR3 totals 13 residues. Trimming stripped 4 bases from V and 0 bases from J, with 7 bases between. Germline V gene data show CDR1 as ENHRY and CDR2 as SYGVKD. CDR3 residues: CAISVDSSYEQYV. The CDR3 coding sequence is TGTGCCATCAGTGTAGACAGCTCCTACGAGCAGTACGTC.

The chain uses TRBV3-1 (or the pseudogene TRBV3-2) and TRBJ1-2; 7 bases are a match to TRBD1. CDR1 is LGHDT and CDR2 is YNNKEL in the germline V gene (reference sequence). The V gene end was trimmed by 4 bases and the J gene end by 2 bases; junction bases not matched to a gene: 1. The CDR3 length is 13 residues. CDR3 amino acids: CASSRGQNYGYTF. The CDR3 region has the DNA TGTGCCAGCAGCCGGGGACAGAACTATGGCTACACCTTC.

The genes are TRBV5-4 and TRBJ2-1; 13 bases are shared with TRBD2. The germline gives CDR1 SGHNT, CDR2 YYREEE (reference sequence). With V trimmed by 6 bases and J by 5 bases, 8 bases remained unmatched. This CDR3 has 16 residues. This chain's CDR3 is CASKRRLAGGDNEQFF. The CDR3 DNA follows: TGTGCCAGCAAAAGACGACTAGCGGGGGGCGACAATGAGCAGTTCTTC.

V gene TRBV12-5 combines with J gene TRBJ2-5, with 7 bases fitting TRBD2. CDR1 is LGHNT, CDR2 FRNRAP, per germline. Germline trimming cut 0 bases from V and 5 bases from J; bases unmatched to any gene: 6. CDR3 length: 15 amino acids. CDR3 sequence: CASGLVRGDGETQYF. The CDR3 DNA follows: TGTGCTAGTGGTTTGGTTCGGGGGGACGGGGAGACCCAGTACTTC.

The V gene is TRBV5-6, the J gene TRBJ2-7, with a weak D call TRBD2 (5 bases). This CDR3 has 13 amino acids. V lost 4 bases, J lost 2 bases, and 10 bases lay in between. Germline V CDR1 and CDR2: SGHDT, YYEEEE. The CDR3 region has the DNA TGTGCCAGCAGCGCAGGACTTCCCTACGAGCAGTACGTC. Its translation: CASSAGLPYEQYV.

The CDR3: CATGRGGANNSPLHF. The CDR3 DNA reads as TGTGCCACTGGACGAGGAGGGGCCAATAATTCACCCCTCCACTTT. This sequence joins TRBV4-2 and TRBJ1-6; maybe TRBD1 (5 bases). The V end lost 10 bases, the J end lost 5 bases, and 18 bases lay between the germline ends. Germline V gives CDR1 LGHNA, CDR2 YNFKEQ. This CDR3 is 15 amino acids long.

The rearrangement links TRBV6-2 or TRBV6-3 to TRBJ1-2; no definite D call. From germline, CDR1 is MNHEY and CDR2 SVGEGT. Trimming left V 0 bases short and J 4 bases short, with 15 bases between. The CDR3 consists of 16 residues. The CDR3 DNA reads TGTGCCAGCAGTTACTCGAGGTCAGCCCTTCCCTATGGCTACACCTTC. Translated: CASSYSRSALPYGYTF.

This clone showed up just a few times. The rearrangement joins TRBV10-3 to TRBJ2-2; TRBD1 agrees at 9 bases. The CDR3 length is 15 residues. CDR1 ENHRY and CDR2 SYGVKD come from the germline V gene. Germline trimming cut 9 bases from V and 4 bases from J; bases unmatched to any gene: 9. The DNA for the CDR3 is TGTGCCATTCGAATGGGACAGGGAGGCACCGGGGAGCTGTTTTTT. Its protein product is CAIRMGQGGTGELFF.

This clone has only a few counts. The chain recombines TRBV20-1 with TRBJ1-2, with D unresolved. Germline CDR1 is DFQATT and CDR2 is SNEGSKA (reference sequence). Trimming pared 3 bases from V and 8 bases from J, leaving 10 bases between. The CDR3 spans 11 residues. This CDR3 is CSASRGEGYTF. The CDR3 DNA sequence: TGCAGTGCTAGCCGGGGAGAGGGCTACACCTTC.

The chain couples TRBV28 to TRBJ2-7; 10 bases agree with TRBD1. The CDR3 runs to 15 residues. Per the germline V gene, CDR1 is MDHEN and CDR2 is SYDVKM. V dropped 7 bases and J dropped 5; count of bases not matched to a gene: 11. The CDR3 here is CASIDTGTGVDEQYF. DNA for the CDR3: TGTGCCAGCATTGACACCGGGACAGGGGTCGACGAGCAGTACTTC. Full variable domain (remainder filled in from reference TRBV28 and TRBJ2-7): DVKVTQSSRYLVKRTGEKVFLECVQDMDHENMFWYRQDPGLGLRLIYFSYDVKMKEKGDIPEGYSVSREKKERFSLILESASTNQTSMYLCASIDTGTGVDEQYFGPGTRLTVT.

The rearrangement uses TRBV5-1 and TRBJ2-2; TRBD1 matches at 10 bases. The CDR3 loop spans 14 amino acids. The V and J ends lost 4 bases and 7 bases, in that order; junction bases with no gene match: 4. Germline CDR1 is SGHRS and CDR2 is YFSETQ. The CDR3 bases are TGCGCCAGCAGCAAGGACAGGGGGATCGGGGAGCTGTTTTTT. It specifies CASSKDRGIGELFF. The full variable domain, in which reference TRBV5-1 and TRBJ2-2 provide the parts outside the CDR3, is KAGVTQTPRYLIKTRGQQVTLSCSPISGHRSVSWYQQTPGQGLQFLFEYFSETQRNKGNFPGRFSGRQFSNSRSEMNVSTLELGDSALYLCASSKDRGIGELFFGEGSRLTVL.

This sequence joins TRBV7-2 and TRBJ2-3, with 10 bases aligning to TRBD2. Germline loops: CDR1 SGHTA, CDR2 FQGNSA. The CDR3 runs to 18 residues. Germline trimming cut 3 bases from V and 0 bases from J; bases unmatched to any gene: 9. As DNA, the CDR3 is TGTGCCAGCAGCTTGCCCCTAGCGGGAGAAACTAGCACAGATACGCAGTATTTT. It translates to CASSLPLAGETSTDTQYF.

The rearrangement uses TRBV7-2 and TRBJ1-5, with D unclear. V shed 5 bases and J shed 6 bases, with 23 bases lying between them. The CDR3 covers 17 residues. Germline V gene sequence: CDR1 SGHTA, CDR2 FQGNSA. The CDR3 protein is CASSPRGSIQVGQPQHF. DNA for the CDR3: TGTGCCAGCAGCCCACGGGGAAGTATCCAAGTTGGTCAGCCCCAGCATTTT. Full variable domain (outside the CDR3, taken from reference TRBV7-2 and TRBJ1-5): GAGVSQSPSNKVTEKGKDVELRCDPISGHTALYWYRQSLGQGLEFLIYFQGNSAPDKSGLPSDRFSAERTGGSVSTLTIQRTQQEDSAVYLCASSPRGSIQVGQPQHFGDGTRLSIL.

This CDR3 is CASSPRTSGGFQETQYF. As DNA, the CDR3 is TGTGCCAGTAGTCCAAGGACTAGCGGGGGATTCCAAGAGACCCAGTACTTC. The J gene is TRBJ2-5, the V gene TRBV19; 13 positions match TRBD2. CDR3 length: 17 residues. The germline gives CDR1 LNHDA, CDR2 SQIVND (reference sequence). The V gene end was trimmed by 5 bases and the J gene end by 1 base; junction bases not matched to a gene: 7.

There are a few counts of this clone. CDR3 loop: CASSPRIPQGAYEQYF. The CDR3 DNA follows: TGTGCCAGCTCACCACGGATTCCGCAGGGGGCCTACGAGCAGTACTTC. The chain has TRBV18 and TRBJ2-7; 7 bases are a match to TRBD1. The junction had 8 bases not matched to a gene; V was cut back by 1 base and J by 2 bases. CDR3 length equals 16 residues. Germline assignment: CDR1 KGHSH and CDR2 LQKENI.

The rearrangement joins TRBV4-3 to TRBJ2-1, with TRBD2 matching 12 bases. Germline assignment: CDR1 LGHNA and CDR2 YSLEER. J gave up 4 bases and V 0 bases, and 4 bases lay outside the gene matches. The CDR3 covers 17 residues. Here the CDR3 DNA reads TGCGCCAGCAGCCAAGATCTAGCGGGAGGGCCTTACAATGAGCAGTTCTTC. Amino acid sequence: CASSQDLAGGPYNEQFF.

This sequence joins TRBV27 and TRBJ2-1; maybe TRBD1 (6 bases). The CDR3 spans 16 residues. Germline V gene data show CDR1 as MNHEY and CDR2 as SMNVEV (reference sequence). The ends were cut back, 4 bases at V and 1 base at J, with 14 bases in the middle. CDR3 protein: CASSSTTGRSYNEQFF. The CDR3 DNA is TGTGCCAGCAGTTCCACTACAGGGCGGTCCTACAATGAGCAGTTCTTC.

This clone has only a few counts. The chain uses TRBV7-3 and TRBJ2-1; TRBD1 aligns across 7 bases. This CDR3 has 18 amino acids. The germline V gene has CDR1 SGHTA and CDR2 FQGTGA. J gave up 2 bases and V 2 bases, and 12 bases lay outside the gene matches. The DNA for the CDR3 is TGTGCCAGCAGCTTACCGTCGGCAGGGGGTAAAACCTACAATGAGCAGTTCTTC. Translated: CASSLPSAGGKTYNEQFF. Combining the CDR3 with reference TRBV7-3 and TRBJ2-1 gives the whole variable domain GAGVSQTPSNKVTEKGKYVELRCDPISGHTALYWYRQSLGQGPEFLIYFQGTGAADDSGLPNDRFFAVRPEGSVSTLKIQRTERGDSAVYLCASSLPSAGGKTYNEQFFGPGTRLTVL.

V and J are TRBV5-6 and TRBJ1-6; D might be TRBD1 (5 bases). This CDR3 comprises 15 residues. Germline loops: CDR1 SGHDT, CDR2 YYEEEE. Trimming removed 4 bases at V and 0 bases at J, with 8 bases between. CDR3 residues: CASSPQGSYNSPLHF. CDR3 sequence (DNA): TGTGCCAGCAGCCCCCAGGGCTCCTATAATTCACCCCTCCACTTT.

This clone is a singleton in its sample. Here the CDR3 DNA reads TGTGCCAGCAGTGAGAAAGGGAGAAGCAATCAGCCCCAGCATTTT. It yields the protein CASSEKGRSNQPQHF. The J gene is TRBJ1-5, the V gene TRBV6-1; D not resolved. The V gene's germline CDR1 is MNHNS and CDR2 SASEGT. V dropped 3 bases and J dropped 1 base, with 10 bases sitting between them. CDR3 size: 15 residues.

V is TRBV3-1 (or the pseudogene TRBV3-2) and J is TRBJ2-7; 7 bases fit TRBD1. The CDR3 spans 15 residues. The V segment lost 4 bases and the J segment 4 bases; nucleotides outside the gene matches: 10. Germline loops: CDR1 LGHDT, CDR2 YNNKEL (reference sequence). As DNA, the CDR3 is TGTGCCAGCAGCCCCCACGGCTACAGGGGTTACGAGCAGTACTTC. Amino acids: CASSPHGYRGYEQYF.

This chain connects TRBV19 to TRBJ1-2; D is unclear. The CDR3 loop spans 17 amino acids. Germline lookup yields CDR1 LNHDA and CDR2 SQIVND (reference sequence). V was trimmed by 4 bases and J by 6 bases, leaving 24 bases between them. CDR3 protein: CASSNQIRSGVGNGYTF. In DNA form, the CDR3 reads TGTGCCAGTAGTAACCAAATCCGGTCCGGGGTAGGGAATGGCTACACCTTC. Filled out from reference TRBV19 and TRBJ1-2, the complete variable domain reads DGGITQSPKYLFRKEGQNVTLSCEQNLNHDAMYWYRQDPGQGLRLIYYSQIVNDFQKGDIAEGYSVSREKKESFPLTVTSAQKNPTAFYLCASSNQIRSGVGNGYTFGSGTRLTVV.

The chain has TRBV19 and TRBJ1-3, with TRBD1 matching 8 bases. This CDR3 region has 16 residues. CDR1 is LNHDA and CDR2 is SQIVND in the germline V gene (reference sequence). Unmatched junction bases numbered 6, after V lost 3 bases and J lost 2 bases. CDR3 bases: TGTGCCAGTAGTATGGACAGGGCGCGCACTGGAAACACCATATATTTT. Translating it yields CASSMDRARTGNTIYF.

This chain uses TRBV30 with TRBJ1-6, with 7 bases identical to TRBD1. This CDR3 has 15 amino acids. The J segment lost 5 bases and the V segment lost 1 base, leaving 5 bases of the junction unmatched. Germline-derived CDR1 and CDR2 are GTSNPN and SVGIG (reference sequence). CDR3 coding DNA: TGTGCCTGGAGTGGGACAGGACTGGATAATTCACCCCTCCACTTT. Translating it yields CAWSGTGLDNSPLHF.

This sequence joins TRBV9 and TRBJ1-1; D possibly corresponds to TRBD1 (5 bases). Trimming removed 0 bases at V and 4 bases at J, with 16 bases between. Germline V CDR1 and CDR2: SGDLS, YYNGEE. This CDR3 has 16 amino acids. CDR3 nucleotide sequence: TGTGCCAGCAGCGTAGGGTTGGGGGGTCTTGGCACTGAAGCTTTCTTT. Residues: CASSVGLGGLGTEAFF. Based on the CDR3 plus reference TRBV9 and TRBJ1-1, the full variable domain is DSGVTQTPKHLITATGQRVTLRCSPRSGDLSVYWYQQSLDQGLQFLIQYYNGEERAKGNILERFSAQQFPDLHSELNLSSLELGDSALYFCASSVGLGGLGTEAFFGQGTRLTVV.